This entry describes one T cell receptor (beta chain). Its specificity is not known. This sample is part of a study of cytomegalovirus exposure and HLA in healthy donors. Germline CDR1 and CDR2: SGHNT and YENEEA. The CDR3 runs to 16 residues. V trimming: 6 bases; J trimming: 9 bases; junction bases outside the gene matches: 13. PCR employed 60 Vbeta and 13 Jbeta primers. Assay used: immunoSEQ multiplex PCR; TCRdb lists only in-frame clones, some missing. The sample shows about 85,000 clones, about 80% of them seen only once. The study, taken as a whole, reports: Later analysis showed most CMV-associated TCR beta chains appearing HLA-restricted.

The source is a woman aged 50 to 65 in good health and CMV-seropositive. Sequencing used PBMCs. This chain uses TRBV11-3 with TRBJ2-1, with 11 nucleotides matching TRBD2. CDR3 DNA sequence: TGTGCCAGCAGTTCTATAGCGGGAGGGCCAAGCGGTGAGCAGTTCTTC. This gives the protein CASSSIAGGPSGEQFF.